These 32 T cell receptor beta chains were all obtained from the same sample, sequenced in a study of cytomegalovirus exposure and HLA in healthy donors. PCR primers comprised 60 Vbeta and 13 Jbeta primers. The table came from immunoSEQ multiplex PCR; TCRdb's copy has only in-frame clones and leaves some out. Among approximately 140,000 clones, roughly three quarters were seen once, and the ten largest hold around 1.8%. The source material was PBMCs. The origin of the receptors is a woman in her 40s in good health and CMV-seronegative.

CDR3 in DNA: TGTGCCAGCAGTCCGTGGGACAACCGCTACGAGCAGTACTTC. Translation: CASSPWDNRYEQYF. The chain recombines TRBV2 with TRBJ2-7; D is perhaps TRBD1 (6 bases). The germline CDR1 and CDR2 sequences are SNHLY and FYNNEI. Trimming took off 5 bases at V and 3 bases at J, with 14 bases between the two ends. The CDR3 totals 14 residues.

The gene calls are TRBV28 and TRBJ1-5; no clear D gene. Germline loops: CDR1 MDHEN, CDR2 SYDVKM. The CDR3 is 11 amino acids. The V end was cut by 3 bases, the J end by 7 bases, with 4 bases between. The CDR3: CASSFEQPQHF. In nucleotides, the CDR3 is TGTGCCAGCAGTTTTGAGCAGCCCCAGCATTTT.

This rearrangement joins TRBV15 to TRBJ2-7; unclear D gene. The V gene lost 5 bases and the J gene lost 1 base, with 9 bases spanning the gap. This CDR3 contains 13 residues. Germline loops: CDR1 LNHNV, CDR2 YYDKDF (reference sequence). CDR3 amino acids: CATSVRRSYEQYF. DNA for the CDR3: TGTGCCACCAGCGTTCGCAGATCCTACGAGCAGTACTTC.

Comments on this clone: One end of the junction fails to match germline, which may point to a read error. The genes are TRBV6-1 and TRBJ2-3, with D perhaps matching TRBD2 (8 bases). The CDR3 runs 18 residues. Germline lookup yields CDR1 MNHNS and CDR2 SASEGT. This CDR3 reads CASSENPPGGGPTDSQYF. The CDR3 DNA reads as TGTGCCAGCAGTGAAAACCCGCCGGGAGGGGGCCCGACAGATTCGCAGTATTTT.

The V gene is TRBV9, the J gene TRBJ2-7, with 12 bases that match TRBD2. The CDR3 is 14 amino acids. The germline gives CDR1 SGDLS, CDR2 YYNGEE. V was pared by 3 bases and J by 7 bases, with 5 bases of the junction left unmatched. As DNA, the CDR3 is TGTGCCAGCAGCGCCGGAGGACTAGCGGGGGAGCAGTACTTC. Residues: CASSAGGLAGEQYF.

The chain recombines TRBV6-4 with TRBJ2-3, with 8 bases fitting TRBD2. The J segment lost 5 bases and the V segment lost 10 bases, leaving 14 bases of the junction unmatched. The length of the CDR3 is 15 residues. Germline CDR1 MRHNA, CDR2 SNTAGT. This chain's CDR3 is CATALTGGAGDTQYF. DNA for the CDR3: TGTGCCACTGCCTTAACCGGGGGGGCAGGAGATACGCAGTATTTT.

The V gene is TRBV6-1, the J gene TRBJ2-7, with D possibly TRBD2 on 7 matching bases. Trimming shortened V by 10 bases and J by 7 bases, and 23 bases separated the two germline ends. Germline CDR1 is MNHNS and CDR2 is SASEGT. CDR3 size: 14 residues. The CDR3 bases are TGTGCCACCGGGGGGCCTTTCTCTCTGGGGGAGCAGTACTTC. This gives the protein CATGGPFSLGEQYF.

This clone is a singleton in its sample. The genes are TRBV6-5 and TRBJ2-2; 13 nucleotides align to TRBD2. The CDR3 extends over 15 amino acids. V was pared by 7 bases and J by 7 bases, with 6 bases of the junction left unmatched. Germline V gene data show CDR1 as MNHEY and CDR2 as SVGAGI. The CDR3 region has the DNA TGTGCCAGCACTGGACTAGCGGGAGTCATCGGGGAGCTGTTTTTT. Translation: CASTGLAGVIGELFF.

The genes are TRBV28 and TRBJ1-4; D might be TRBD1 (6 bases). Germline lookup yields CDR1 MDHEN and CDR2 SYDVKM. CDR3 length equals 15 residues. Trimming shortened V by 6 bases and J by 5 bases, and 16 bases separated the two germline ends. For the CDR3, the DNA is TGTGCCAGCAGCCCTCCGGGACACCAGAATGAAAAACTGTTTTTT. It yields the protein CASSPPGHQNEKLFF.

The rearrangement uses TRBV9 and TRBJ2-5; TRBD1 agrees at 12 bases. CDR1 SGDLS and CDR2 YYNGEE come from the germline V gene. The V and J ends lost 0 bases and 5 bases, in that order; junction bases with no gene match: 5. The CDR3 is 16 residues long. The CDR3 here is CASSVVGTGGGETQYF. CDR3 sequence (DNA): TGTGCCAGCAGCGTAGTTGGGACAGGGGGCGGCGAGACCCAGTACTTC.

Note on this clone: The sample holds other DNA sequences that translate to the same CDR3. V is TRBV6-6 and J is TRBJ2-4; TRBD1 matches 7 bases. Germline-derived CDR1 and CDR2 are MNHNY and SVGAGI (reference sequence). J gave up 2 bases and V 10 bases, and 5 bases lay outside the gene matches. This CDR3 contains 13 residues. Here the CDR3 reads CATQQGTKNIQYF. The DNA of the CDR3 is TGTGCCACCCAACAGGGGACCAAAAACATTCAGTACTTC.

The V call is TRBV28, the J call TRBJ2-7; 8 bases align to TRBD1. The CDR3 is made up of 17 amino acids. The J segment lost 3 bases and the V segment lost 7 bases, leaving 17 bases of the junction unmatched. CDR1 and CDR2 from the germline V gene are MDHEN and SYDVKM. The CDR3 coding sequence is TGTGCCAGCAAGCCCGGACAGGGCTTTATCTGGCACTACGAGCAGTACTTC. This encodes CASKPGQGFIWHYEQYF.

The V and J genes are TRBV28 and TRBJ2-7, with D perhaps TRBD2 (5 bases). CDR3 length: 13 residues. Trimming removed 8 bases at V and 3 bases at J, with 14 bases between. CDR1 and CDR2 (germline): MDHEN, SYDVKM. The CDR3 DNA reads TGTGCCAGCGAATCCCGAGCGGTCTACGAGCAGTACTTC. Its translation: CASESRAVYEQYF.

V usage is TRBV6-6 and J usage is TRBJ2-2; TRBD2 matches at 10 bases. This CDR3 region has 15 residues. Per the germline V gene, CDR1 is MNHNY and CDR2 is SVGAGI (reference sequence). V shed 4 bases and J 5 bases; nucleotides not matched to a gene: 4. CDR3 in amino acids: CASSSSGSGTGELFF. The CDR3 bases are TGTGCCAGCAGTTCTAGCGGGAGTGGTACCGGGGAGCTGTTTTTT.

This chain uses TRBV9 with TRBJ2-3; TRBD2 agrees at 8 bases. Trimming took 0 bases from V and 3 from J; bases not matched to a gene: 3. CDR3 length equals 15 residues. CDR1 SGDLS and CDR2 YYNGEE come from the germline V gene. The CDR3 nucleotides read TGTGCCAGCAGCGTAGCAGCGGGAGTGACAGATACGCAGTATTTT. Translation: CASSVAAGVTDTQYF.

The chain links TRBV18 to TRBJ2-1; maybe TRBD1 (5 bases). CDR3 length equals 15 residues. Germline V gene lookup returns CDR1 KGHSH and CDR2 LQKENI. V was shortened by 3 bases and J by 3 bases, with 12 bases between the two germline ends. The CDR3 protein is CASSPLGRDYNEQFF. The CDR3 nucleotides read TGTGCCAGCTCACCTTTGGGCAGGGACTACAATGAGCAGTTCTTC.

The J gene is TRBJ2-2, the V gene TRBV5-6; D is undetermined. V lost 4 bases to trimming and J lost 4 bases, with 11 bases between them. The CDR3 is made up of 14 amino acids. Germline CDR1 and CDR2: SGHDT and YYEEEE. CDR3 amino acids: CASSDIRGTGELFF. The CDR3 coding sequence is TGTGCCAGCAGCGATATCCGAGGCACCGGGGAGCTGTTTTTT. Full variable domain (missing parts from reference TRBV5-6 and TRBJ2-2): DAGVTQSPTHLIKTRGQQVTLRCSPKSGHDTVSWYQQALGQGPQFIFQYYEEEERQRGNFPDRFSGHQFPNYSSELNVNALLLGDSALYLCASSDIRGTGELFFGEGSRLTVL.

CDR3 loop: CAWSPSSYEQYF. Written as DNA, the CDR3 is TGTGCCTGGAGTCCTAGCAGCTACGAGCAGTACTTC. The chain has TRBV30 and TRBJ2-7; tentatively, D is TRBD2 (5 bases). This CDR3 spans 12 amino acids. Trimming shortened V by 2 bases and J by 3 bases, and 8 bases separated the two germline ends. Per the germline V gene, CDR1 is GTSNPN and CDR2 is SVGIG (reference sequence). Variable domain in full (rest from reference TRBV30 and TRBJ2-7): SQTIHQWPATLVQPVGSPLSLECTVEGTSNPNLYWYRQAAGRGLQLLFYSVGIGQISSEVPQNLSASRPQDRQFILSSKKLLLSDSGFYLCAWSPSSYEQYFGPGTRLTVT.

This clone has only a few counts. The genes are TRBV10-3 and TRBJ1-5; possibly TRBD1 for D (6 bases). This CDR3 contains 14 residues. V was trimmed by 4 bases and J by 1 base, leaving 8 bases between them. CDR1 ENHRY and CDR2 SYGVKD come from the germline V gene. The CDR3 coding sequence is TGTGCCATCAGTGTGCAGGGGAGCAATCAGCCCCAGCATTTT. This gives the protein CAISVQGSNQPQHF.

The genes are TRBV19 and TRBJ1-2, with D hard to call. The CDR3 is 14 residues long. Trimming took 10 bases from V and 5 from J, leaving 20 bases between them. CDR1 and CDR2 (germline): LNHDA, SQIVND (reference sequence). CDR3 nucleotide sequence: TGTGCCACGACCCTCCCCGGACGGGGTTATGGCTACACCTTC. Protein product: CATTLPGRGYGYTF.

Regarding this clone: At one end, the junction sequence differs from germline, possibly due to a read error. V and J are TRBV6-1 and TRBJ2-7, with D perhaps matching TRBD2 (5 bases). The length of the CDR3 is 15 residues. Germline V gives CDR1 MNHNS, CDR2 SASEGT. The CDR3 loop reads CASSGGFAGSWALDF. In DNA form, the CDR3 reads TGTGCCAGCAGTGGGGGTTTCGCGGGCTCATGGGCATTGGACTTC.

As to this clone: Other DNA sequences in this specimen translate into the identical CDR3. The chain is built from TRBV6-1 and TRBJ2-7; 8 nucleotides match TRBD2. V lost 11 bases and J lost 6; bases outside the gene matches: 15. The CDR3 has 14 residues. Germline lookup yields CDR1 MNHNS and CDR2 SASEGT. CDR3 sequence: CACNPPGGPREQYF. The CDR3 DNA reads as TGTGCCTGCAATCCTCCGGGAGGGCCTCGCGAGCAGTACTTC.

The V call is TRBV5-1, the J call TRBJ2-1; maybe TRBD2 (6 bases). Germline CDR1 reads SGHRS; CDR2 reads YFSETQ. The CDR3 consists of 16 residues. Trimming cost V 6 bases and J 5 bases, with 21 bases left between them. CDR3 in DNA: TGCGCCAGCATCAAAACGAGGGGACTGGAGGACAATGAGCAGTTCTTC. Translation: CASIKTRGLEDNEQFF.

The rearrangement joins TRBV30 to TRBJ1-1; 7 nucleotides agree with TRBD1. CDR1 GTSNPN and CDR2 SVGIG come from the germline V gene (reference sequence). The trim removed 8 bases at V and 1 base at J, leaving 7 bases unmatched. This CDR3 contains 13 residues. The CDR3 reads CAGTGVSNTEAFF. The CDR3 region has the DNA TGTGCCGGAACAGGGGTCTCGAACACTGAAGCTTTCTTT.

The rearrangement uses TRBV27 and TRBJ1-2, with D possibly matching TRBD1 (5 bases). The germline V gene encodes CDR1 MNHEY and CDR2 SMNVEV (reference sequence). The CDR3 spans 12 residues. V was pared by 10 bases and J by 5 bases, with 14 bases between. The CDR3 loop is CATSPGPYGYTF. For the CDR3, the DNA is TGTGCCACCTCCCCAGGGCCGTATGGCTACACCTTC.

This clone was seen just once. This sequence joins TRBV21-1 and TRBJ2-6; TRBD1 reflects the table's D call only, with no check against the DNA. TRBV21-1 is assigned pseudogene status. The CDR3 consists of 16 residues. The CDR3 DNA reads TGTGCCAGTCCGGGACACACTCGCTCTGGGGCCAACGGCCTGACTTTC. As protein: CASPGHTRSGANGLTF.

The J gene is TRBJ2-2, the V gene TRBV5-1; perhaps TRBD1 as D (5 bases). In germline, CDR1 is SGHRS, CDR2 YFSETQ. This CDR3 is 16 amino acids long. Trimming shortened V by 1 base and J by 3 bases, and 13 bases separated the two germline ends. The CDR3 sequence: CASSLFGEGDTGELFF. CDR3 DNA: TGCGCCAGCAGCTTGTTTGGGGAAGGGGACACCGGGGAGCTGTTTTTT.

In its sample, this clone ranks as medium-sized (0.01 to 0.1%). The chain combines TRBV10-2 with TRBJ2-2; TRBD1 might be the D (6 bases). With 6 bases removed from V and 6 bases from J, the gap between germline ends came to 14 bases. The CDR3 has 14 amino acids. Germline lookup yields CDR1 WSHSY and CDR2 SAAADI. The CDR3 reads CASRQGWAAGELFF. The DNA for the CDR3 is TGCGCCAGCAGACAGGGATGGGCGGCCGGGGAGCTGTTTTTT.

This clone showed up just once. V and J are TRBV10-2 and TRBJ1-6; no firm D call. The CDR3 runs to 15 residues. V lost 1 base, J lost 1 base, and 5 bases lay in between. CDR1 and CDR2 (germline): WSHSY, SAAADI. This CDR3 is CASSELESYNSPLHF. CDR3 coding DNA: TGCGCCAGCAGTGAGTTAGAATCCTATAATTCACCCCTCCACTTT.

The V and J genes are TRBV11-1 and TRBJ2-1, with D possibly being TRBD2 (5 bases). The CDR3 extends over 14 amino acids. V lost 2 bases and J 6 bases, leaving 11 bases between the germline ends. Per the germline V gene, CDR1 is SGHAT and CDR2 is FQDESV (reference sequence). Here the CDR3 reads CASSLLGAGNEQFF. DNA for the CDR3: TGTGCCAGCAGCTTACTTGGTGCGGGCAATGAGCAGTTCTTC.

V gene TRBV7-2 combines with J gene TRBJ2-1; 10 bases match TRBD2. The V gene end was trimmed by 4 bases and the J gene end by 8 bases; junction bases not matched to a gene: 5. The CDR3 covers 14 residues. Germline-derived CDR1 and CDR2 are SGHTA and FQGNSA. Here the CDR3 reads CASSSSGGAHEQFF. CDR3 bases: TGTGCCAGCAGCTCGAGCGGGGGGGCCCATGAGCAGTTCTTC.

This chain links TRBV19 with TRBJ1-3; D might be TRBD1 (6 bases). The CDR3 is 15 residues long. V dropped 2 bases and J dropped 1 base, with 9 bases sitting between them. CDR1 is LNHDA, CDR2 SQIVND, per germline (reference sequence). DNA for the CDR3: TGTGCCAGTAGTATACCAACAGGGTCTGGAAACACCATATATTTT. Translated: CASSIPTGSGNTIYF.